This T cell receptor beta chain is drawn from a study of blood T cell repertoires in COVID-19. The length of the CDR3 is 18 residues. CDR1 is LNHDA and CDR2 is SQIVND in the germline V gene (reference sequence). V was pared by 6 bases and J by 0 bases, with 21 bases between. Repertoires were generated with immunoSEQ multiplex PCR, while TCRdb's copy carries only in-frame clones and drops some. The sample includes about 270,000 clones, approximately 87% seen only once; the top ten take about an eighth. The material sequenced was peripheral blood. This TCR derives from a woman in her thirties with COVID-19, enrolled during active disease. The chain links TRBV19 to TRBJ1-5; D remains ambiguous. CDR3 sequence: CASRARADLTYSNQPQHF. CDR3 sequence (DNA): TGTGCCAGTAGGGCGAGGGCAGACCTAACTTATAGCAATCAGCCCCAGCATTTT.